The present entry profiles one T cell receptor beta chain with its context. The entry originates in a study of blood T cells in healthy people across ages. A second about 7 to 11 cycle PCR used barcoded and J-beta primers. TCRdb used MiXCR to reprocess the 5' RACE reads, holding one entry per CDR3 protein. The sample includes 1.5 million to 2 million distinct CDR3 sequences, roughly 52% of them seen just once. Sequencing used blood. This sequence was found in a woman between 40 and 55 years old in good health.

The CDR3 sequence: CASSLGADEKLFF. In DNA form, the CDR3 reads TGTGCCAGCAGCTTAGGTGCAGATGAAAAACTGTTTTTT. The chain is built from TRBV7-2 and TRBJ1-4, with no clear D. The V gene lost 1 base and the J gene lost 6 bases, with 6 bases spanning the gap. The CDR3 sequence is 13 residues long. Germline CDR1 and CDR2: SGHTA and FQGNSA.